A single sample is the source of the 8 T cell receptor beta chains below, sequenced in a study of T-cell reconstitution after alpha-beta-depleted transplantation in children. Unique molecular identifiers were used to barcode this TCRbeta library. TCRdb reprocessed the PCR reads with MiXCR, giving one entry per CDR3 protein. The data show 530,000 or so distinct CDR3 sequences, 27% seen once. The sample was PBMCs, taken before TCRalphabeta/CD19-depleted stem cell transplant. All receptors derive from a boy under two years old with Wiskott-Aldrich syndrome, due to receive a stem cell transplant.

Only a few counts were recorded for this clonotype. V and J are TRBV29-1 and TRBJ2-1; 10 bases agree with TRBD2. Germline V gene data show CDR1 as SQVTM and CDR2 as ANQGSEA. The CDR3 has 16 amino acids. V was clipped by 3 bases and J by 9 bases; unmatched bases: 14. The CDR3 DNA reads TGCAGCGTTGAGTCCCTGGGTAGCGGGAGGATAAGTGAGCAGTTCTTC. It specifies CSVESLGSGRISEQFF.

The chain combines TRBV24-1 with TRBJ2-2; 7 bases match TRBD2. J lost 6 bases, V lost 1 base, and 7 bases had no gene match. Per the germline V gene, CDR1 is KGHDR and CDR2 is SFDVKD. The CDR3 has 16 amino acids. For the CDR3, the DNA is TGTGCCACCAGTGATTTCAACGGCGGGAGTTCCGGGGAGCTGTTTTTT. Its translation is CATSDFNGGSSGELFF.

DNA for the CDR3: TGTGCCAGCAGTTTTAGGCCAGCGGGACCCTACGAGCAGTACTTC. Translating gives CASSFRPAGPYEQYF. The chain links TRBV28 to TRBJ2-7; 7 positions agree with TRBD2. This CDR3 has 15 residues. The germline V gene has CDR1 MDHEN and CDR2 SYDVKM. V dropped 3 bases and J dropped 2; count of bases not matched to a gene: 7.

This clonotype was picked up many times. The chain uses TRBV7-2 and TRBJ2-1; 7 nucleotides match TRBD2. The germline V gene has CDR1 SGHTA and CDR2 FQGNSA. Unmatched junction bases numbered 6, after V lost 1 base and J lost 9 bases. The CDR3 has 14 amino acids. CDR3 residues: CASSLDGTIREQFF. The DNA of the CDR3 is TGTGCCAGCAGCTTAGATGGGACTATACGTGAGCAGTTCTTC.

The CDR3 nucleotides read TGTGCCAGCAGCCCGCCGGGACACCGGACCCGATACGAGCAGTACTTC. It specifies CASSPPGHRTRYEQYF. The V and J genes are TRBV3-1 and TRBJ2-7; a weak D match, TRBD1 (6 bases). V was pared by 4 bases and J by 4 bases, with 20 bases between. CDR3 size: 16 residues. Germline CDR1 reads LGHDT; CDR2 reads YNNKEL (reference sequence).

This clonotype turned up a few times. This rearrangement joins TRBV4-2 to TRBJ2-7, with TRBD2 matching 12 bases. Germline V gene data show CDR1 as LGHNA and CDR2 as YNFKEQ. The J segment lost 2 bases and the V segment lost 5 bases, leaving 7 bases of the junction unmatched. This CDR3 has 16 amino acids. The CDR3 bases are TGTGCCAGCAGCGCCCGGACTAGCGGGATCACCTACGAGCAGTACTTC. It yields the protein CASSARTSGITYEQYF.

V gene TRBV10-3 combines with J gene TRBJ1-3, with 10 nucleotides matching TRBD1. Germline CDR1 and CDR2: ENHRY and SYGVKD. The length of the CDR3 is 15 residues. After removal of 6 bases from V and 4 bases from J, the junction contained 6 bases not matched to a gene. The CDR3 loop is CAISRTGGHGNTIYF. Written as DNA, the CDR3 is TGTGCCATCAGCCGGACAGGGGGGCACGGAAACACCATATATTTT.

The chain's CDR3 is CAISALTGAGYTF. In nucleotides, the CDR3 is TGTGCCATCAGTGCCTTGACAGGGGCTGGCTACACCTTC. The chain carries TRBV10-3 and TRBJ1-2; 8 bases map to TRBD1. V shed 4 bases and J 7 bases; nucleotides not matched to a gene: 5. Germline lookup yields CDR1 ENHRY and CDR2 SYGVKD. The CDR3 sequence is 13 residues long.